This T cell receptor (beta chain) was documented in a study of blood T cell repertoires in COVID-19. Study at large: Material from acute and convalescent COVID-19 was sourced from the United States, Italy and Spain. The analysed material was cDNA or gDNA that came from T cells, B-cell-depleted T cells, or PBMCs.

The V end lost 1 base, the J end lost 0 bases, and 16 bases lay between the germline ends. The CDR3 length is 17 residues. Germline values: CDR1 LNHNV, CDR2 YYDKDF (reference sequence). In the original processing: The authors estimated nucleated cell counts from reference gene primer amplification. The protocol was immunoSEQ multiplex PCR, while the TCRdb copy is restricted to in-frame clones and leaves out a portion. V and J calls and clone size come straight from that table; D and trimming were deduced from the DNA. The sample has around 400,000 clones; 87% are singletons. Sequencing was done on a sample of peripheral blood. The rearrangement links TRBV15 to TRBJ2-7; D gene uncertain. The sequence was collected from a woman in her sixties or seventies with COVID-19, enrolled during active disease. CDR3 region: CATSRGAVTESSYEQYF. The CDR3 region has the DNA TGTGCCACCAGCAGAGGGGCAGTTACCGAATCCTCCTACGAGCAGTACTTC.